Below, 10 T cell receptor beta chains from the same sample are listed, as sequenced in a study of blood T cell repertoires in COVID-19. The method was immunoSEQ multiplex PCR; TCRdb's version includes in-frame clones alone and lacks a portion of them. In the table there are 110,000 to 150,000 clones, 80% of which are singletons. The sample consisted of peripheral blood. These receptors were obtained from a woman aged 50 to 60 with acute or convalescent COVID-19.

This chain uses TRBV19 with TRBJ1-2, with D maybe TRBD1 (5 bases). The germline V gene encodes CDR1 LNHDA and CDR2 SQIVND (reference sequence). The CDR3 consists of 15 residues. Trimming shortened V by 3 bases and J by 4 bases, and 15 bases separated the two germline ends. DNA of the CDR3: TGTGCCAGTAGTATGGGGGGTGCCCAATCCTATGGCTACACCTTC. Its translation: CASSMGGAQSYGYTF.

The sample holds one count of this clone. V and J are TRBV11-2 and TRBJ1-5, with D possibly matching TRBD1 (6 bases). The CDR3 covers 16 residues. V was trimmed by 2 bases and J by 7 bases, leaving 18 bases between them. CDR1 is SGHAT and CDR2 is FQNNGV in the germline V gene. CDR3 sequence reads: CASSLLGGARDQPQHF. The CDR3 coding sequence is TGTGCCAGCAGCTTATTGGGGGGGGCGCGGGACCAGCCCCAGCATTTT.

V and J are TRBV9 and TRBJ1-3; 8 bases map to TRBD1. This CDR3 spans 14 amino acids. The V gene end was trimmed by 2 bases and the J gene end by 8 bases; junction bases not matched to a gene: 6. Germline V gene lookup returns CDR1 SGDLS and CDR2 YYNGEE. Here the CDR3 DNA reads TGTGCCAGCAGCGTCACAGGGGGATTAGACACCATATATTTT. Its translation is CASSVTGGLDTIYF.

The chain combines TRBV7-9 with TRBJ1-3; D unresolved. The CDR3 runs to 15 residues. Trimming removed 5 bases from V and 0 bases from J, with 11 bases in between. CDR1 is SEHNR, CDR2 FQNEAQ, per germline (reference sequence). In nucleotides, the CDR3 is TGTGCCAGCAGCCTCGATGCGGGCTCTGGAAACACCATATATTTT. Amino acid sequence: CASSLDAGSGNTIYF.

The chain's CDR3 is CSVVRQGNTEAFF. Here the CDR3 DNA reads TGCAGCGTTGTGCGTCAGGGGAACACTGAAGCTTTCTTT. This chain uses TRBV29-1 with TRBJ1-1; TRBD1 might be the D (5 bases). Deletions cut 4 bases from V and 1 base from J, with 10 bases between. CDR1 SQVTM and CDR2 ANQGSEA come from the germline V gene. The CDR3 covers 13 residues.

The chain has TRBV7-8 and TRBJ2-4, with 9 bases matching TRBD1. Germline loops: CDR1 SGHVS, CDR2 FQNEAQ. This CDR3 has 15 amino acids. V trimming: 5 bases; J trimming: 6 bases; junction bases outside the gene matches: 8. The CDR3 DNA follows: TGTGCCAGCAGCCAGACGACAGGGGGGCTAAACATTCAGTACTTC. Translating gives CASSQTTGGLNIQYF. Based on the CDR3 plus reference TRBV7-8 and TRBJ2-4, the full variable domain is GAGVSQSPRYKVAKRGQDVALRCDPISGHVSLFWYQQALGQGPEFLTYFQNEAQLDKSGLPSDRFFAERPEGSVSTLKIQRTQQEDSAVYLCASSQTTGGLNIQYFGAGTRLSVL.

This clone was found once. The chain uses TRBV30 and TRBJ1-3; D unresolved. The CDR3 has 10 residues. The germline V and J ends were trimmed by 2 bases and 6 bases, with 2 bases remaining between them. The germline CDR1 and CDR2 sequences are GTSNPN and SVGIG (reference sequence). CDR3 nucleotides: TGTGCCTGGAGTCAAAACACCATATATTTT. It codes for CAWSQNTIYF.

The chain combines TRBV4-3 with TRBJ1-6, with D maybe TRBD1 (6 bases). This CDR3 has 15 residues. V shed 1 base and J shed 9 bases, with 13 bases lying between them. Germline V gene data show CDR1 as LGHNA and CDR2 as YSLEER. The CDR3 bases are TGCGCCAGCAGCCAAGCCTGGACAGACTCTTCACCCCTCCACTTT. This sequence encodes CASSQAWTDSSPLHF.

Here the CDR3 reads CASSYTPGLEYNEQFF. Written as DNA, the CDR3 is TGTGCCAGCAGTTACACACCGGGACTGGAATACAATGAGCAGTTCTTC. V gene TRBV6-5 combines with J gene TRBJ2-1; D perhaps matches TRBD2 (6 bases). Germline V gene lookup returns CDR1 MNHEY and CDR2 SVGAGI. The CDR3 extends over 16 amino acids. V was shortened by 2 bases and J by 4 bases, with 15 bases between the two germline ends.

V gene TRBV3-1 (or the pseudogene TRBV3-2) combines with J gene TRBJ2-3; 15 nucleotides align to TRBD2. The CDR3 spans 18 residues. The germline V gene has CDR1 LGHDT and CDR2 YNNKEL (reference sequence). J was trimmed by 4 bases and V by 2 bases; bases with no gene match: 7. CDR3 sequence reads: CASSQPGLAGGMADTQYF. Here the CDR3 DNA reads TGTGCCAGCAGCCAACCGGGACTAGCGGGGGGTATGGCAGATACGCAGTATTTT.